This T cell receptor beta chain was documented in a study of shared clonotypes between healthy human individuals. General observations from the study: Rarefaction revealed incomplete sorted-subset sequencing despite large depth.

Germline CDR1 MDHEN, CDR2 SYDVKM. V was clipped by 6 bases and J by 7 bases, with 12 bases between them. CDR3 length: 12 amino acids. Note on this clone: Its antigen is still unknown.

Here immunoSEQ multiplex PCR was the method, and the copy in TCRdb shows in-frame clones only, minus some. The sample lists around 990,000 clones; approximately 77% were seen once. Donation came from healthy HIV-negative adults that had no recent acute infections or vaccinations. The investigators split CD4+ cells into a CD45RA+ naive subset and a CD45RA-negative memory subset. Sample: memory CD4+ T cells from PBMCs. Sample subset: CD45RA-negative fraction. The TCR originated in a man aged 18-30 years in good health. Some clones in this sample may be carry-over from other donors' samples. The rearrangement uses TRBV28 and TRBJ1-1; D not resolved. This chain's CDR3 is CASRIQTNEAFF. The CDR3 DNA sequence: TGTGCCAGCAGGATTCAAACAAATGAAGCTTTCTTT.